The sequence of this TCR beta chain was determined in a study of vaccination and CD4 T cells after COVID-19. The overall study: Convalescent cases consisted of six males and four females, of whom two were Hispanic. Two-dose vaccination with either BNT162b2 or mRNA-1273 was given to participants.

Once obtained from cultured CD4+ T cells, the DNA was sequenced using the Oncomine TCR Beta short-read assay. From cultured CD4+ T cells, genomic DNA was extracted. Each CDR3 protein is one row after TCRdb ran MiXCR on the PCR reads. The table includes almost 25,000 distinct CDR3 sequences, around 62% detected once. Turning to this clonotype: The target antigen is unknown.

Described treatment: roughly 11-day PBMC culture with coronavirus spike peptide pools or control peptides (ViraFEST assay). The length of the CDR3 is 15 residues. Deletions cut 2 bases from V and 3 bases from J, with 10 bases between. Germline assignment: CDR1 KGHDR and CDR2 SFDVKD. Sample: CD4+ T cells from blood, cultured in vitro. The receptor comes from a human donor who had recovered from COVID-19. The gene calls are TRBV24-1 and TRBJ1-5; D is unresolved. Here the CDR3 DNA reads TGTGCCACCAGTGATTCCCGCGTGCCCAATCAGCCCCAGCATTTT. Its translation is CATSDSRVPNQPQHF.